Each of the 6 T cell receptor beta chains below was sequenced from the same sample in a study of blood T cells in healthy people across ages. It was with a sample-barcoded 5' primer and a J-beta primer mix that a second PCR of roughly 7 to 12 cycles was run. One entry per CDR3 protein, called by TCRdb with MiXCR from the 5' RACE reads. This table holds hundreds of thousands of distinct CDR3 sequences, around three fifths found once. Material for sequencing was blood. The receptor set was obtained from a man aged 35-49 years in good health.

The J gene is TRBJ2-7, the V gene TRBV18; D call uncertain. CDR1 and CDR2 (germline): KGHSH, LQKENI. Between the trimmed V and J ends, which lost 0 bases and 5 bases, there was a span of 11 bases. The CDR3 has 14 amino acids. The DNA for the CDR3 is TGTGCCAGCTCACCACCGGACGGTAGGGACGAGCAGTACTTC. Amino acid sequence: CASSPPDGRDEQYF.

V usage is TRBV5-1 and J usage is TRBJ1-1, with TRBD1 as a possible D gene (6 bases). V was pared by 2 bases and J by 3 bases, with 14 bases between. Germline CDR1 and CDR2: SGHRS and YFSETQ. There are 15 residues in the CDR3. Here the CDR3 reads CASSFNRVMDTEAFF. CDR3 nucleotide sequence: TGCGCCAGCAGCTTCAACAGGGTTATGGACACTGAAGCTTTCTTT.

This clonotype came up a few times. The rearrangement joins TRBV20-1 to TRBJ2-1; TRBD2 is a possible D gene (5 bases). This CDR3 spans 16 amino acids. The germline V gene has CDR1 DFQATT and CDR2 SNEGSKA (reference sequence). V gave up 0 bases and J gave up 0 bases, with 12 bases separating them. The CDR3 sequence is CSARDREGSSYNEQFF. In DNA, the CDR3 is TGCAGTGCTAGAGATCGAGAGGGCTCCTCCTACAATGAGCAGTTCTTC.

The rearrangement uses TRBV28 and TRBJ2-4; D may correspond to TRBD1 or TRBD2 (5 bases each). The J call may not be correct, given that the DNA end is closer to TRBJ2-7. CDR3 length equals 15 residues. CDR1 is MDHEN and CDR2 is SYDVKM in the germline V gene. CDR3 sequence: CASRVPGPNSYEQYF. Here the CDR3 DNA reads TGTGCCAGCAGGGTACCGGGACCGAACTCCTACGAGCAGTACTTC.

This chain joins TRBV28 and TRBJ1-2, with D perhaps TRBD1 (6 bases). The CDR3 consists of 14 residues. Trimming stripped 3 bases from V and 4 bases from J, with 12 bases between. Germline lookup yields CDR1 MDHEN and CDR2 SYDVKM. The CDR3 reads CASSFSGQTYGYTF. CDR3 nucleotide sequence: TGTGCCAGCAGTTTCTCCGGACAGACCTATGGCTACACCTTC.

J is TRBJ1-2 and V is TRBV3-1; D gene ambiguous. CDR1 LGHDT and CDR2 YNNKEL come from the germline V gene (reference sequence). CDR3 size: 14 residues. Trimming took 0 bases from V and 5 from J, leaving 10 bases between them. The DNA of the CDR3 is TGTGCCAGCAGCCAAGATGGTACAGTGTATGGCTACACCTTC. This gives the protein CASSQDGTVYGYTF.